Listed below are T cell receptor beta chains from one sample, sequenced in a study of T cells in Graves' hyperthyroidism and ophthalmopathy. TCRdb redid the calling of the multiplex PCR reads with MiXCR, one entry per CDR3 protein. Altogether hundreds of thousands of distinct CDR3 sequences are present, just over 45% being singletons, with the ten largest covering roughly 8.2%. The sample taken for sequencing was peripheral blood or thyroid tissue (not recorded which). These receptors originate from a woman younger than 30 with Graves' hyperthyroidism. Each CDR3 is given with its conserved first and last residue. Fields, in order: D gene, J gene, V gene, clone size, CDR3 length, CDR3 protein, CDR3 DNA. The D gene is left open where the match is weak. Where a row states a size, it is once, few, many or the class of an expanded clone; other rows omit it.

D: .; J: TRBJ2-5; V: TRBV7-3; size: .; length: 13; CDR3: CASNPDIQETQYF; DNA: TGTGCCAGCAATCCGGACATTCAAGAGACCCAGTACTTC
D: TRBD1; J: TRBJ1-2; V: TRBV25-1; size: .; length: 15; CDR3: CASSDLGTGNGGYTF; DNA: TGTGCCAGCAGCGATTTAGGGACAGGGAACGGTGGCTACACCTTC
D: TRBD1; J: TRBJ1-1; V: TRBV11-2; size: .; length: 12; CDR3: CASSFSGGEAFF; DNA: TGTGCCAGCAGTTTCTCAGGGGGTGAAGCTTTCTTT
D: .; J: TRBJ1-1; V: TRBV9; size: .; length: 17; CDR3: CASSPRGVGTRDTEAFF; DNA: TGTGCCAGCAGCCCCCGGGGCGTCGGAACGAGGGACACTGAAGCTTTCTTT
D: .; J: TRBJ2-7; V: TRBV11-2; size: .; length: 13; CDR3: CASSPTGLYEQYF; DNA: TGTGCCAGCAGCCCCACTGGGCTCTACGAGCAGTACTTC
D: .; J: TRBJ1-1; V: TRBV7-2; size: .; length: 14; CDR3: CASRQFRYGTEAFF; DNA: TGTGCCAGCAGGCAGTTTCGTTATGGCACTGAAGCTTTCTTT
D: .; J: TRBJ1-1; V: TRBV29-1; size: .; length: 11; CDR3: CSVRTVTEAFF; DNA: TGCAGCGTCAGGACAGTCACTGAAGCCTTCTTT
D: .; J: TRBJ1-4; V: TRBV7-9; size: .; length: 13; CDR3: CASSLEGGEKLFF; DNA: TGTGCTAGCAGCTTAGAGGGGGGTGAAAAACTGTTTTTT
D: TRBD2; J: TRBJ2-7; V: TRBV7-2; size: few; length: 16; CDR3: CASSTWTSGRRYEQYF; DNA: TGTGCCAGCAGCACCTGGACTAGCGGGAGACGATACGAGCAGTACTTC
D: TRBD2; J: TRBJ2-7; V: TRBV7-2; size: few; length: 15; CDR3: CASSKGTRSPYEQYF; DNA: TGTGCCAGCAGCAAAGGGACTAGATCCCCCTACGAGCAGTACTTC
D: .; J: TRBJ1-4; V: TRBV7-2; size: .; length: 15; CDR3: CASSEVVATNEKLFF; DNA: TGTGCCAGCAGTGAGGTAGTCGCAACTAATGAAAAACTGTTTTTT